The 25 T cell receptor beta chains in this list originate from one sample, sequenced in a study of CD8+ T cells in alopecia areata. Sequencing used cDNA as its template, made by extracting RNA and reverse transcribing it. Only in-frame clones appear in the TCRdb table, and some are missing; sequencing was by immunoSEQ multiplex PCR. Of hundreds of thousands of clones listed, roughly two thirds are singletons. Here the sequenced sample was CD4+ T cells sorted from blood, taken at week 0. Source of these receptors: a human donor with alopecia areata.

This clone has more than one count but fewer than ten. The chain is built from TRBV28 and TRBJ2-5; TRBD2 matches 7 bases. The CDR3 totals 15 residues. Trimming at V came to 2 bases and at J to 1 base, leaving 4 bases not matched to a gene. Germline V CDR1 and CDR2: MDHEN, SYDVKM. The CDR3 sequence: CASSLPAGTQETQYF. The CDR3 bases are TGTGCCAGCAGTTTACCAGCGGGGACCCAAGAGACCCAGTACTTC.

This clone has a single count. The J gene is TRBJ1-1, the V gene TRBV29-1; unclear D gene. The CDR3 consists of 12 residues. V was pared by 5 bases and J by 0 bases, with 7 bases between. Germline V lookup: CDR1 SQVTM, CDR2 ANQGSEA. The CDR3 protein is CSVHPLNTEAFF. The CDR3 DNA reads TGCAGCGTTCATCCCTTGAACACTGAAGCTTTCTTT.

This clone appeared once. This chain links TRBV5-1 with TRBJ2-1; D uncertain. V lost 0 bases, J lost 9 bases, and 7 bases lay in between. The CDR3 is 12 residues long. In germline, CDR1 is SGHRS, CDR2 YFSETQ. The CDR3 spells CASSLDLGEQFF. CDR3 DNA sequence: TGCGCCAGCAGCTTGGACTTGGGTGAGCAGTTCTTC.

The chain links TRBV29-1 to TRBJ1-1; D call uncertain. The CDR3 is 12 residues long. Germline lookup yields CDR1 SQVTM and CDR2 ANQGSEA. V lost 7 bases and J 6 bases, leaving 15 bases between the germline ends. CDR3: CSAASRAAEAFF. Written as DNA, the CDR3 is TGCAGCGCCGCTTCACGGGCAGCTGAAGCTTTCTTT.

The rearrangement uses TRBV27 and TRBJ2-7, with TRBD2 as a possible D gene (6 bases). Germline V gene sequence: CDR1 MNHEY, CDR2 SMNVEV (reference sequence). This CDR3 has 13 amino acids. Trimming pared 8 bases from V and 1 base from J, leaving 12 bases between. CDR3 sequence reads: CASARGVSYEQYF. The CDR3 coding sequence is TGTGCCAGCGCGCGCGGGGTATCCTACGAGCAGTACTTC.

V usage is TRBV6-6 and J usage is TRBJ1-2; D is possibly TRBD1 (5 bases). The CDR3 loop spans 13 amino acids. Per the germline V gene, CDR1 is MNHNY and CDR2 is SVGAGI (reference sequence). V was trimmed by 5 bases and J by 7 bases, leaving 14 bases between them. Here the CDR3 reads CASSDSLEVGYTF. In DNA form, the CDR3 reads TGTGCCAGCAGTGACAGTCTGGAGGTTGGCTACACCTTC.

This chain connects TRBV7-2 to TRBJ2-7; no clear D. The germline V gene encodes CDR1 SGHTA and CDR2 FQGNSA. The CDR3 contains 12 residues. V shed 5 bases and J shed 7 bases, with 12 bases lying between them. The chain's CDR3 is CASSPRAREQYF. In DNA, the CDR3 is TGTGCCAGCAGCCCGAGAGCTCGTGAGCAGTACTTC.

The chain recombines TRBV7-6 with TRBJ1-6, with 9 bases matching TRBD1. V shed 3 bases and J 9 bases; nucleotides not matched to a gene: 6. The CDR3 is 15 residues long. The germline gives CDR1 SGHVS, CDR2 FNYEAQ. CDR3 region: CASSFSGQGFSPLHF. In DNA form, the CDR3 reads TGTGCCAGCAGCTTTTCGGGACAGGGATTTTCACCCCTCCACTTT.

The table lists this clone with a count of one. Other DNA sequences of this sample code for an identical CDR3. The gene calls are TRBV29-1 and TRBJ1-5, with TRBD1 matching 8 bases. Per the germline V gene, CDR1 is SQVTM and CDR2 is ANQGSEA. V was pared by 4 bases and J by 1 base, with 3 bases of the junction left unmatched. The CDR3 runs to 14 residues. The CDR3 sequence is CSVGTGTSNQPQHF. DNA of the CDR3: TGCAGCGTTGGGACAGGGACAAGCAATCAGCCCCAGCATTTT.

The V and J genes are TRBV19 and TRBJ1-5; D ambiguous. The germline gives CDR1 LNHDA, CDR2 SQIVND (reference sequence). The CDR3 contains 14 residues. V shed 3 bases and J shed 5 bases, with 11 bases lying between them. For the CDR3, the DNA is TGTGCCAGTAGTATCCTAGGTAATTATCAGCCCCAGCATTTT. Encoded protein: CASSILGNYQPQHF.

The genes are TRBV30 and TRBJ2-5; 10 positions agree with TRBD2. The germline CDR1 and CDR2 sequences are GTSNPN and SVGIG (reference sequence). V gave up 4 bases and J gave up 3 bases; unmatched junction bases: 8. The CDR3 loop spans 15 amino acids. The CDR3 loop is CAWKGAGGLEETQYF. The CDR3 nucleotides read TGTGCCTGGAAGGGAGCGGGGGGGCTTGAAGAGACCCAGTACTTC. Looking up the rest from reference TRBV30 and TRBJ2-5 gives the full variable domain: SQTIHQWPATLVQPVGSPLSLECTVEGTSNPNLYWYRQAAGRGLQLLFYSVGIGQISSEVPQNLSASRPQDRQFILSSKKLLLSDSGFYLCAWKGAGGLEETQYFGPGTRLLVL.

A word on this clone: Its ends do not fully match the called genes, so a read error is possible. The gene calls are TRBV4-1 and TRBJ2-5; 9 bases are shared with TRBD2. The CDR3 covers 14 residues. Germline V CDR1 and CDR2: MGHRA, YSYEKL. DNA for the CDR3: TGCGCCAGCAGCCAGCGGGGGGGCCAAGGGACCCAGTACTTC. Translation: CASSQRGGQGTQYF.

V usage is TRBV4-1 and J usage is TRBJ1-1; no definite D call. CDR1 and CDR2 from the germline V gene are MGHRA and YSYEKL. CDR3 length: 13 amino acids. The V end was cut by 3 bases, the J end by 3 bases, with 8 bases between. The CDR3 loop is CASSHQDHTEAFF. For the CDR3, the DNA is TGCGCCAGCAGCCATCAAGATCACACTGAAGCTTTCTTT.

This CDR3 reads CASRTWVITDTQYF. The CDR3 DNA follows: TGTGCCAGCAGAACATGGGTCATCACAGATACGCAGTATTTT. This chain links TRBV27 with TRBJ2-3, with D unclear. CDR1 and CDR2 from the germline V gene are MNHEY and SMNVEV (reference sequence). Trimming stripped 6 bases from V and 2 bases from J, with 12 bases between. The CDR3 runs 14 residues.

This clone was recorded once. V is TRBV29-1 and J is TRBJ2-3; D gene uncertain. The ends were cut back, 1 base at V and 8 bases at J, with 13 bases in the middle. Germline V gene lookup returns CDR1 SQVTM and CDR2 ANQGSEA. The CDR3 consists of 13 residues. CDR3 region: CSVEGHIDGTQYF. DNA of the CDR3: TGCAGCGTTGAAGGGCACATAGACGGTACGCAGTATTTT.

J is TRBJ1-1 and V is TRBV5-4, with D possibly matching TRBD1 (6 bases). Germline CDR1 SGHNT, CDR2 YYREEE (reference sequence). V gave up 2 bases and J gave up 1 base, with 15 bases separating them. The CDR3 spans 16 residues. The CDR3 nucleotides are TGTGCCAGCAGCTTTCTTCGCACAGGGCGGAACACTGAAGCTTTCTTT. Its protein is CASSFLRTGRNTEAFF.

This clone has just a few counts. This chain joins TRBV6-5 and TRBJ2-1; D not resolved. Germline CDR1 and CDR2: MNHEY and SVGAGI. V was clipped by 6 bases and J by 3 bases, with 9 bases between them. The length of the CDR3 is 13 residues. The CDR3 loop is CASRSHSYNEQFF. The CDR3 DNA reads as TGTGCCAGCAGGAGTCATAGCTACAATGAGCAGTTCTTC.

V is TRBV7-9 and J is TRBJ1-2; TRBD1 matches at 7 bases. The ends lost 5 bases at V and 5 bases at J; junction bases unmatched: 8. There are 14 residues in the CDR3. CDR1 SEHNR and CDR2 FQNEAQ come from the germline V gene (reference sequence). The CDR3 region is CASSPGQAVYGYTF. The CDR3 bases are TGTGCCAGCAGCCCAGGACAGGCGGTTTATGGCTACACCTTC.

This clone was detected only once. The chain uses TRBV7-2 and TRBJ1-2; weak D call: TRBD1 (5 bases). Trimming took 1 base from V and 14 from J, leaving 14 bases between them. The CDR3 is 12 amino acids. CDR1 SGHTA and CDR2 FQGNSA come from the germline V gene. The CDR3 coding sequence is TGTGCCAGCAGCTTAGACGGGACTATGGCTACCTTC. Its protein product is CASSLDGTMATF.

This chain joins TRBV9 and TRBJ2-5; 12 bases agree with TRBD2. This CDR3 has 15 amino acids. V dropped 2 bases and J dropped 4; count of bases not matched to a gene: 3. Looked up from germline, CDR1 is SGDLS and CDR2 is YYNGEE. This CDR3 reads CASSVGTSGPETQYF. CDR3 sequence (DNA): TGTGCCAGCAGCGTCGGGACTAGCGGGCCAGAGACCCAGTACTTC. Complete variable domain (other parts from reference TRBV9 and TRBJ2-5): DSGVTQTPKHLITATGQRVTLRCSPRSGDLSVYWYQQSLDQGLQFLIQYYNGEERAKGNILERFSAQQFPDLHSELNLSSLELGDSALYFCASSVGTSGPETQYFGPGTRLLVL.

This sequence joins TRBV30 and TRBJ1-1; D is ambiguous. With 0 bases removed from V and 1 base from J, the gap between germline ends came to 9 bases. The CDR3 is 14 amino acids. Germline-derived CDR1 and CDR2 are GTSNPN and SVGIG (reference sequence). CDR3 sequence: CAWSVWGGNTEAFF. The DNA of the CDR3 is TGTGCCTGGAGTGTGTGGGGAGGGAACACTGAAGCTTTCTTT.

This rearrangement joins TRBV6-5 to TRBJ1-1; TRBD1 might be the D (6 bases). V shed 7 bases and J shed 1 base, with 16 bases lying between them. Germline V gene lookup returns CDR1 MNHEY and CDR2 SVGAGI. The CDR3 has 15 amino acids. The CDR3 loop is CASTREGGRNTEAFF. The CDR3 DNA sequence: TGTGCCAGCACCCGGGAAGGGGGGAGGAACACTGAAGCTTTCTTT.

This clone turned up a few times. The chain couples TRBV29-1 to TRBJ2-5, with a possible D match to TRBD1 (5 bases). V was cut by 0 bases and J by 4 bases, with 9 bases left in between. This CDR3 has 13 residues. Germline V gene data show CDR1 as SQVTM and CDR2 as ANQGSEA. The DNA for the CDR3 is TGCAGCGTTGAAGATCAGCAGGGAGAGACCCAGTACTTC. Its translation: CSVEDQQGETQYF.

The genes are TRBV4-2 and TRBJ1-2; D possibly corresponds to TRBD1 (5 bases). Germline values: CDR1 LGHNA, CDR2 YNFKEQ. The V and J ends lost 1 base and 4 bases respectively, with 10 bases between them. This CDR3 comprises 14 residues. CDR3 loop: CASSQGGTIYGYTF. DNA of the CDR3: TGTGCCAGCAGCCAAGGCGGGACGATCTATGGCTACACCTTC.

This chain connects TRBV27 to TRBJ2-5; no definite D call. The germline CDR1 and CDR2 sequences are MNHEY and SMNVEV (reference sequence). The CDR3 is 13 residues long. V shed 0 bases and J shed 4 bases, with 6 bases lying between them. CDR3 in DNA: TGTGCCAGCAGTTTATCTCACAGAGAGACCCAGTACTTC. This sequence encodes CASSLSHRETQYF.